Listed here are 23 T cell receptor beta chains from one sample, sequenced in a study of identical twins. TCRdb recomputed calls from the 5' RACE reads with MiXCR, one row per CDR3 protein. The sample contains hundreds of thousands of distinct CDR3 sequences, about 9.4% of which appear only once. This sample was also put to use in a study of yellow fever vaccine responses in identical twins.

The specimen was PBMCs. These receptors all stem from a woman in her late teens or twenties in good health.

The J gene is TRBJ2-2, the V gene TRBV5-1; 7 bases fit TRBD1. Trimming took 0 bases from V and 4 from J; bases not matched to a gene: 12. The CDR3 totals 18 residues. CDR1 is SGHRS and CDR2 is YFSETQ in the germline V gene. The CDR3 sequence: CASSLAVYGQGVTGELFF. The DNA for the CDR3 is TGCGCCAGCAGCTTGGCCGTTTACGGCCAGGGGGTCACCGGGGAGCTGTTTTTT.

The CDR3 nucleotides read TGTGCCAGCAGTTTTGTCAGTGGAGGCACTGAAGCTTTCTTT. This encodes CASSFVSGGTEAFF. J is TRBJ1-1 and V is TRBV12-3 or TRBV12-4, with D hard to call. This CDR3 is built from 14 residues. The V end was cut by 3 bases, the J end by 4 bases, with 12 bases between.

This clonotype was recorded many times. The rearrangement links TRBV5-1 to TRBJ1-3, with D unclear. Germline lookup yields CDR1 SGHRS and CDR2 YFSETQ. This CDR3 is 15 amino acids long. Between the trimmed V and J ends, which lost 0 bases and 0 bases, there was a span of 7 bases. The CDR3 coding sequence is TGCGCCAGCAGCTTGGAAGCGAGCTCTGGAAACACCATATATTTT. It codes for CASSLEASSGNTIYF.

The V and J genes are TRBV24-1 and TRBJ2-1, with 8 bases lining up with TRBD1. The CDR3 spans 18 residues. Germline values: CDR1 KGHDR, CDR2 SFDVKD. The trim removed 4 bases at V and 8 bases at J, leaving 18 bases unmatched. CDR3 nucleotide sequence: TGTGCCACCAGTGACTCCCTTATAGCCGCGACAGGGGACGATGAGCAGTTCTTC. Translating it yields CATSDSLIAATGDDEQFF.

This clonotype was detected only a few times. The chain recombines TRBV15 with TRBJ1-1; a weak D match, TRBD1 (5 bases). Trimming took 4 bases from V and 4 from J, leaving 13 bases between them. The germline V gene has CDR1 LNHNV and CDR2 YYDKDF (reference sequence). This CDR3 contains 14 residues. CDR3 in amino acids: CATSTKSGSTEAFF. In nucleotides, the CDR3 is TGTGCCACCAGCACGAAATCAGGGAGCACTGAAGCTTTCTTT.

This CDR3 is CSATITSGRSDTQYF. The CDR3 coding sequence is TGCAGTGCTACCATCACTAGCGGGAGATCAGATACGCAGTATTTT. The chain combines TRBV20-1 with TRBJ2-3, with TRBD2 matching over 11 bases. Germline CDR1 is DFQATT and CDR2 is SNEGSKA (reference sequence). V lost 4 bases to trimming and J lost 4 bases; unmatched junction nucleotides: 7. CDR3 length equals 15 residues.

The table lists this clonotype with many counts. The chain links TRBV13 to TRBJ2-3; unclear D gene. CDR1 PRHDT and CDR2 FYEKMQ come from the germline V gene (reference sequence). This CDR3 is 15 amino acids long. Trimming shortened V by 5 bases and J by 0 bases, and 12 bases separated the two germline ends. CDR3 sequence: CASSVRLASTDTQYF. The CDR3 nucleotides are TGTGCCAGCAGCGTACGACTGGCCAGCACAGATACGCAGTATTTT.

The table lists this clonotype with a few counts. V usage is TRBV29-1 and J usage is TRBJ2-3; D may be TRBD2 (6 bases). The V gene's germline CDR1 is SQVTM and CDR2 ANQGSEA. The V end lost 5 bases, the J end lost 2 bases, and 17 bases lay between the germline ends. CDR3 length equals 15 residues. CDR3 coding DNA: TGCAGCGTTCTGGGGACTGGAGAGTCCACAGATACGCAGTATTTT. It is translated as CSVLGTGESTDTQYF.

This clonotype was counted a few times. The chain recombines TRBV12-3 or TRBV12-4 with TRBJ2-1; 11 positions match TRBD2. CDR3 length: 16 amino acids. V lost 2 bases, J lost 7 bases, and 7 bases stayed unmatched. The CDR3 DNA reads TGTGCCAGCAGTTTATCTAGCGGGGGGCACGGTAATGAGCAGTTCTTC. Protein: CASSLSSGGHGNEQFF.

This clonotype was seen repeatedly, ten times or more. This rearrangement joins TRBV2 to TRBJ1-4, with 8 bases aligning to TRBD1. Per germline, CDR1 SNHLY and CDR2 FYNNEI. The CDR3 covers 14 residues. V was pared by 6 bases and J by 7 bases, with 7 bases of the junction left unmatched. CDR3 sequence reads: CASRHRGAVEKLFF. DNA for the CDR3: TGTGCCAGCAGGCACAGGGGGGCGGTTGAAAAACTGTTTTTT.

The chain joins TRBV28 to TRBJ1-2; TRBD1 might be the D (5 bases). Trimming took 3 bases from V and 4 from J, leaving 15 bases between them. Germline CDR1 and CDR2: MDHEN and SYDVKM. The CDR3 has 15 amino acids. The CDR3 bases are TGTGCCAGCAGTTTGGGGGGGACCACGAGCTATGGCTACACCTTC. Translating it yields CASSLGGTTSYGYTF.

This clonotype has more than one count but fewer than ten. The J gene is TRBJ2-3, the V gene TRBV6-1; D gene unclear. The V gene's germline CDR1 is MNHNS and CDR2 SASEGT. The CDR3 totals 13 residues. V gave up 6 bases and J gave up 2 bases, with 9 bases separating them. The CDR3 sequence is CASRGGFTDTQYF. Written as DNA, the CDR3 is TGTGCCAGCAGGGGCGGATTCACAGATACGCAGTATTTT.

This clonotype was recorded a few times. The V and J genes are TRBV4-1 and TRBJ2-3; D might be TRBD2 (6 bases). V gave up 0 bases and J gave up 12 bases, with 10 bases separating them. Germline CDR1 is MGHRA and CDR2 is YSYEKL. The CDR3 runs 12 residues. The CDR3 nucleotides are TGCGCCAGCAGCCAAGACTCCGGGAGTCAGTATTTT. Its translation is CASSQDSGSQYF.

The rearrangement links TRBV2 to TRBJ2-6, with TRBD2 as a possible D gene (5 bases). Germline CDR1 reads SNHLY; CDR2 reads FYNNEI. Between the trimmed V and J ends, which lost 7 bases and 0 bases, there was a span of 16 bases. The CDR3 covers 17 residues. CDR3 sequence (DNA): TGTGCCAGCATAAAGTGGGAGCCCACCTCTGGGGCCAACGTCCTGACTTTC. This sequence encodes CASIKWEPTSGANVLTF.

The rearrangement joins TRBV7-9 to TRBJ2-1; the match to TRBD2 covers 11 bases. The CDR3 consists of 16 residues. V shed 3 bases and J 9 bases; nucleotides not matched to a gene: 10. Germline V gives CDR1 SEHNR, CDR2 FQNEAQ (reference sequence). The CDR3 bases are TGTGCCAGCAGCTTGGCTAGCGGGAGGCCGTACGGTGAGCAGTTCTTC. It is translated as CASSLASGRPYGEQFF.

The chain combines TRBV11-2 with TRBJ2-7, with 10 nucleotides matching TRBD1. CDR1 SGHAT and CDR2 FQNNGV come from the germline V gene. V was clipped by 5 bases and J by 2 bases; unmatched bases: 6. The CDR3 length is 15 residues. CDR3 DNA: TGTGCCAGCAGCCCCTGGACAGGGGGGGCCTACGAGCAGTACTTC. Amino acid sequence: CASSPWTGGAYEQYF.

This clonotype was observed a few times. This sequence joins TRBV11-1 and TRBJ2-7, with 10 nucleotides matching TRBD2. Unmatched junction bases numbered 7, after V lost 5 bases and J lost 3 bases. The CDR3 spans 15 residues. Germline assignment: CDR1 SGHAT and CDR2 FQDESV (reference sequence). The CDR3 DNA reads TGTGCCAGCAGCCCCGGACTAGCGGAGTACTACGAGCAGTACTTC. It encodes CASSPGLAEYYEQYF. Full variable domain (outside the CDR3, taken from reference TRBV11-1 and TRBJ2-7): EAEVAQSPRYKITEKSQAVAFWCDPISGHATLYWYRQILGQGPELLVQFQDESVVDDSQLPKDRFSAERLKGVDSTLKIQPAELGDSAMYLCASSPGLAEYYEQYFGPGTRLTVT.

As DNA, the CDR3 is TGTGCCAGCAGTTACCCTGCCCCCTACAATGAGCAGTTCTTC. Translation gives CASSYPAPYNEQFF. J is TRBJ2-1 and V is TRBV6-2 or TRBV6-3; no firm D call. The germline V gene encodes CDR1 MNHEY and CDR2 SVGEGT. V lost 2 bases and J 2 bases, leaving 7 bases between the germline ends. The CDR3 covers 14 residues.

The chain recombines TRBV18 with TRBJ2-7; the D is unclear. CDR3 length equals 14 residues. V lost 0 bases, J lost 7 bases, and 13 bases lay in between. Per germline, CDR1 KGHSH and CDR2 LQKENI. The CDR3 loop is CASSPPSISREQYF. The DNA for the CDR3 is TGTGCCAGCTCACCACCTTCCATCTCTCGGGAGCAGTACTTC. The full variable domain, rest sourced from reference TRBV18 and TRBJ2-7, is NAGVMQNPRHLVRRRGQEARLRCSPMKGHSHVYWYRQLPEEGLKFMVYLQKENIIDESGMPKERFSAEFPKEGPSILRIQQVVRGDSAAYFCASSPPSISREQYFGPGTRLTVT.

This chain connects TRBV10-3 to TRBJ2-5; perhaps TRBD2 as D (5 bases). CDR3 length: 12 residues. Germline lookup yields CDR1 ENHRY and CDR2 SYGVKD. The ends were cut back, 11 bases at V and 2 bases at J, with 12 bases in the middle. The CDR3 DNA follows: TGTGCCGCCGGGGAGACGCAAGAGACCCAGTACTTC. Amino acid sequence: CAAGETQETQYF.

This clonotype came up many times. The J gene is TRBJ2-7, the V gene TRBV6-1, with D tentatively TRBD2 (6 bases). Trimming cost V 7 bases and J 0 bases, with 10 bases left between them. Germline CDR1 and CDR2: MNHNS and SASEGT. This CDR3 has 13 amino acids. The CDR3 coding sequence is TGTGCCAGCACCTCGGGGGTCTCCTACGAGCAGTACTTC. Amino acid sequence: CASTSGVSYEQYF.

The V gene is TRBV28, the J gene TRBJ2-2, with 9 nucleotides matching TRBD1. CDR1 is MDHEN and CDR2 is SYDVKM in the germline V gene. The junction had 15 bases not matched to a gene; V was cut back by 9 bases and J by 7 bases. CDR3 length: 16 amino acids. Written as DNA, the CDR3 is TGTGCCAGTTCACAAACAGGGGGCCCCAACTACGGGGAGCTGTTTTTT. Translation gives CASSQTGGPNYGELFF.

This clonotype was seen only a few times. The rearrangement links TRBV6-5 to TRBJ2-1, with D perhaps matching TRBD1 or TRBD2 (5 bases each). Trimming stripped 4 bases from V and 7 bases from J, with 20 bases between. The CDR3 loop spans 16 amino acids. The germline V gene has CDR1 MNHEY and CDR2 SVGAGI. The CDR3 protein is CASSSETGTSRNEQFF. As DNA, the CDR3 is TGTGCCAGCAGTTCCGAAACCGGGACCTCGAGGAATGAGCAGTTCTTC.